This T cell receptor (beta chain) was observed in a study of identifying expanded T cells in peripheral blood. Profiled with immunoSEQ multiplex PCR; TCRdb holds only in-frame clones, not every one. The sample lists roughly 130,000 clones, 86% seen once, with 7.5% to 9% in the top ten. Trimming cost V 3 bases and J 6 bases; bases outside gene matches: 12. CDR1 is SGHDT, CDR2 YYEEEE, per germline. CDR3 length equals 16 residues. Broader study findings: Technical replicates showed about 1.2 changed clones; two weeks roughly 15; four weeks 19. Across healthy donors, higher total template counts meant significantly greater roughly two-week count variance.

Collection occurred without any documented infections or immune events in donors. Comment on this clone: Its antigen remains unknown.

This receptor was taken from a person between 18 and 75 years old in good health. The sequenced material came from blood. The gene calls are TRBV5-6 and TRBJ2-1; TRBD1 agrees at 7 bases. The CDR3 reads CASSSGTGTASNEQFF. The DNA for the CDR3 is TGTGCCAGCAGCTCCGGGACCGGGACAGCCTCCAATGAGCAGTTCTTC.